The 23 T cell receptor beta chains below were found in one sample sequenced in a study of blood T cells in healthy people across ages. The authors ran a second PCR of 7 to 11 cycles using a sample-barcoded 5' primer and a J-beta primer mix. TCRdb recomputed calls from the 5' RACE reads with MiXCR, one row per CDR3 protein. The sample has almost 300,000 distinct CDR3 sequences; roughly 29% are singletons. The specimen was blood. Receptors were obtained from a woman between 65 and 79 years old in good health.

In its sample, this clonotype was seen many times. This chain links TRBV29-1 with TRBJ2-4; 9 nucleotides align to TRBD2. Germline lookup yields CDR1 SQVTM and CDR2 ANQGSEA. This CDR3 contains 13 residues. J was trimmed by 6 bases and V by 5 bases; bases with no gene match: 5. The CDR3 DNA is TGCAGCGTTTCTGAACTAGCGGGAAACATTCAGTACTTC. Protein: CSVSELAGNIQYF.

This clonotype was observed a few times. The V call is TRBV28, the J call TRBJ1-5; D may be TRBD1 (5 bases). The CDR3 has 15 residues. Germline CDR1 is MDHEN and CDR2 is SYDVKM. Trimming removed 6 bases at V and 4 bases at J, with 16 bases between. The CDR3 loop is CASRGLGTGNQPQHF. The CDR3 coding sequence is TGTGCCAGCAGGGGGCTGGGTACCGGGAATCAGCCCCAGCATTTT.

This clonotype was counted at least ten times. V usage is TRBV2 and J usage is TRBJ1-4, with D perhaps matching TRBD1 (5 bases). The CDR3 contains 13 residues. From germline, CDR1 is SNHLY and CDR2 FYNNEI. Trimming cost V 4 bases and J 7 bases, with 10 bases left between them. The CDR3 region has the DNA TGTGCCAGCAGTGGTGGGGGTCTTGAAAAACTGTTTTTT. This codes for CASSGGGLEKLFF.

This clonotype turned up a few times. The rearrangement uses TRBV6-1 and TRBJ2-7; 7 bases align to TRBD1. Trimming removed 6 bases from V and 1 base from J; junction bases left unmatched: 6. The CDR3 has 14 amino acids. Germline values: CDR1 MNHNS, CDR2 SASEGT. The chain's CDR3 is CASRQGSYSYEQYF. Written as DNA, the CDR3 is TGTGCCAGCAGACAGGGGTCCTATTCCTACGAGCAGTACTTC.

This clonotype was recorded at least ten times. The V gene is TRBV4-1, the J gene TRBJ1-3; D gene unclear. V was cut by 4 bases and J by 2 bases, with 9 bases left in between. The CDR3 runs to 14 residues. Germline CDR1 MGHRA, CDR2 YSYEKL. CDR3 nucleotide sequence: TGCGCCAGCAGCCCCTTGAGCCCTGGAAACACCATATATTTT. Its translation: CASSPLSPGNTIYF.

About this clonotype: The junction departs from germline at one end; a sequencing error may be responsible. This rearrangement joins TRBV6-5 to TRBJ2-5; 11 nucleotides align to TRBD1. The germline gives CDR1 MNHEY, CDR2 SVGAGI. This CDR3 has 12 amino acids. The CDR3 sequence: CASSGQGAEEFF. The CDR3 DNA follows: TGTGCCAGCAGTGGACAGGGGGCGGAGGAGTTCTTC.

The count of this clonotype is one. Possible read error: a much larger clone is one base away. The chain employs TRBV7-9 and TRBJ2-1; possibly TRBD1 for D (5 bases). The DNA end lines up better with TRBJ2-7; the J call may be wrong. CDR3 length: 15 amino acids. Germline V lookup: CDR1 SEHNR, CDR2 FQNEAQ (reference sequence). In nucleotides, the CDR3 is TGTGCCAGCAGCTTAGCGTGGGGCCCTTCTGTCGAGCAGTACTTC. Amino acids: CASSLAWGPSVEQYF.

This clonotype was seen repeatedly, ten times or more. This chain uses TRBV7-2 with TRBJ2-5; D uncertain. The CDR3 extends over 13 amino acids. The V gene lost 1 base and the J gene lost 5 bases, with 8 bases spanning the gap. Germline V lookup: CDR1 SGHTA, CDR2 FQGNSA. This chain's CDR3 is CASSLGRVETQYF. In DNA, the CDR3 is TGTGCCAGCAGCTTAGGTCGGGTGGAGACCCAGTACTTC.

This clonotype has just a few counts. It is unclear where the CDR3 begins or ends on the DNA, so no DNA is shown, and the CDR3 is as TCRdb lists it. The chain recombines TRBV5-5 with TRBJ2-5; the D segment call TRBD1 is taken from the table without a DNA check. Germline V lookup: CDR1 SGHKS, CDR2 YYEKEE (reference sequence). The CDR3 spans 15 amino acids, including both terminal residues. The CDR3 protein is CASSFRGRIGETQYF.

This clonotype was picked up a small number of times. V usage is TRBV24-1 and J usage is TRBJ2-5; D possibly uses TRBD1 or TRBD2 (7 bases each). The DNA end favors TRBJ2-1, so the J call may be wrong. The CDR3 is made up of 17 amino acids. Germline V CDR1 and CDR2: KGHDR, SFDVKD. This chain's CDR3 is CATSDFGGGQNYNEQFF. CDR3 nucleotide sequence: TGTGCCACCAGTGATTTTGGGGGGGGACAGAACTACAATGAGCAGTTCTTC.

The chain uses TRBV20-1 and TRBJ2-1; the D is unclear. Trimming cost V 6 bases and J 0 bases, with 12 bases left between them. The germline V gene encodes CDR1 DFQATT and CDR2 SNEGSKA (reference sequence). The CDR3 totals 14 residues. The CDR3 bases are TGCAGTGCCCCCGGGCGGAGCTCCTACAATGAGCAGTTCTTC. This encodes CSAPGRSSYNEQFF.

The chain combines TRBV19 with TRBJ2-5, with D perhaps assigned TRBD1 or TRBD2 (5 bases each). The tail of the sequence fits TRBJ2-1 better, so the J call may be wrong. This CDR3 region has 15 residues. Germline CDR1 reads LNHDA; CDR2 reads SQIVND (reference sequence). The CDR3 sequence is CASSKGERGHNEQFF. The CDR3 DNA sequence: TGTGCCAGTAGTAAAGGGGAACGCGGGCACAATGAGCAGTTCTTC.

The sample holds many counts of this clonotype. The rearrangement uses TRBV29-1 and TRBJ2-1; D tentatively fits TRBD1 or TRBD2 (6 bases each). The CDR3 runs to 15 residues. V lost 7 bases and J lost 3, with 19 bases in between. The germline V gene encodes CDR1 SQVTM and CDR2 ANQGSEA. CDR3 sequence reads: CSARREGGSYNEQFF. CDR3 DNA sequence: TGCAGCGCAAGAAGAGAAGGGGGGAGCTACAATGAGCAGTTCTTC.

CDR3: CASSPRRDRGGEKLFF. The CDR3 DNA reads TGTGCCAGCAGCCCCCGTCGGGACAGGGGAGGGGAAAAACTGTTTTTT. The chain uses TRBV9 and TRBJ1-4; 10 nucleotides align to TRBD1. The CDR3 consists of 16 residues. V lost 4 bases to trimming and J lost 8 bases; unmatched junction nucleotides: 11. Germline CDR1 SGDLS, CDR2 YYNGEE.

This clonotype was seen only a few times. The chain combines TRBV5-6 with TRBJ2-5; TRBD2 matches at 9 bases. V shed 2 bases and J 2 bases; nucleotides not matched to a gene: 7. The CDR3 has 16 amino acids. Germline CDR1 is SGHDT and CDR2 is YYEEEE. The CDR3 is CASSFGTSNGQETQYF. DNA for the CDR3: TGTGCCAGCAGCTTCGGGACTAGCAATGGGCAAGAGACCCAGTACTTC.

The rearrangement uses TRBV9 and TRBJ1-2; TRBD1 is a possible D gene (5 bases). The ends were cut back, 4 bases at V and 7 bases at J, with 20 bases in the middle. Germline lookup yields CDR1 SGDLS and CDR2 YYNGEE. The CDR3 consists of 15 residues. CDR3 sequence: CASSPRDPPLSGYTF. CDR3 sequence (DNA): TGTGCCAGCAGCCCACGGGACCCTCCCCTGTCTGGCTACACCTTC.

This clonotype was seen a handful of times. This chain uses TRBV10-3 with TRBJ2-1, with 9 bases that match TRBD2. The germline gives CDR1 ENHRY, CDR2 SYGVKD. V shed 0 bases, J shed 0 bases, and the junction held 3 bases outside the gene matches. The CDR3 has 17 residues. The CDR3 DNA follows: TGTGCCATCAGTGAGTCGCTAGCGGGAAGCTCCTACAATGAGCAGTTCTTC. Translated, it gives CAISESLAGSSYNEQFF.

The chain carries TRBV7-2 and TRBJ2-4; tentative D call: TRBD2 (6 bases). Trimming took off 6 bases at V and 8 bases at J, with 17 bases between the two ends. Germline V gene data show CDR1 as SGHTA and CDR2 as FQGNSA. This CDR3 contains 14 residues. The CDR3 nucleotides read TGTGCCAGCAGTCAGACTAGGGCCCTCCACATTCAGTACTTC. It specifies CASSQTRALHIQYF. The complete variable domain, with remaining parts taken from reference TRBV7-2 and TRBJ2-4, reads GAGVSQSPSNKVTEKGKDVELRCDPISGHTALYWYRQSLGQGLEFLIYFQGNSAPDKSGLPSDRFSAERTGGSVSTLTIQRTQQEDSAVYLCASSQTRALHIQYFGAGTRLSVL.

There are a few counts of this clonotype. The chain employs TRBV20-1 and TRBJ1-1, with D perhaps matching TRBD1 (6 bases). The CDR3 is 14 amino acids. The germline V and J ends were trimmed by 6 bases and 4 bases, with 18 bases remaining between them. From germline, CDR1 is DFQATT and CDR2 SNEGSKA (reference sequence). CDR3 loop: CSAPVRGGSTEAFF. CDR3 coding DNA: TGCAGTGCCCCCGTAAGGGGGGGCAGCACTGAAGCTTTCTTT.

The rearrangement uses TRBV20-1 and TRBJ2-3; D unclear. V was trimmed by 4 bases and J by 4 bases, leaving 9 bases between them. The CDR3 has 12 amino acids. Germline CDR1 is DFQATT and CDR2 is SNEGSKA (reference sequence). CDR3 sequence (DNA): TGCAGTGCTACAAATTGGCCAGATACGCAGTATTTT. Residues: CSATNWPDTQYF.

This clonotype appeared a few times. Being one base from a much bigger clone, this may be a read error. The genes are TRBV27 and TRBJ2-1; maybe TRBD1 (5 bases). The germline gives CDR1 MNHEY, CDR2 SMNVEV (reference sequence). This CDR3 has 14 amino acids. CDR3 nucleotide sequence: TGTGCCAGCAGTTCAGCGACAGCCCTCTACGAGCAGTGCTTC. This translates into CASSSATALYEQCF.

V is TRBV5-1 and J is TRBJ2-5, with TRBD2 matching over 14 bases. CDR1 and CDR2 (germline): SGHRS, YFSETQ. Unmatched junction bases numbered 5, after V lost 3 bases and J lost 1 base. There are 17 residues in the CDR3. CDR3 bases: TGCGCCAGCAGCTCAACCGGACTAGCGGGAGGCCAAGAGACCCAGTACTTC. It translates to CASSSTGLAGGQETQYF.

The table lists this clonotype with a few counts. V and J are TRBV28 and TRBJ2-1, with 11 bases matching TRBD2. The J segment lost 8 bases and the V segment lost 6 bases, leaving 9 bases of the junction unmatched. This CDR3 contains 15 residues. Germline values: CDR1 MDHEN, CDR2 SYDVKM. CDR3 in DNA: TGTGCCAGCAGGGGAGGGACTAGCGGCGGGCATGAGCAGTTCTTC. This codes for CASRGGTSGGHEQFF. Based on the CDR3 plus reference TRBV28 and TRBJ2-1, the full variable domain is DVKVTQSSRYLVKRTGEKVFLECVQDMDHENMFWYRQDPGLGLRLIYFSYDVKMKEKGDIPEGYSVSREKKERFSLILESASTNQTSMYLCASRGGTSGGHEQFFGPGTRLTVL.